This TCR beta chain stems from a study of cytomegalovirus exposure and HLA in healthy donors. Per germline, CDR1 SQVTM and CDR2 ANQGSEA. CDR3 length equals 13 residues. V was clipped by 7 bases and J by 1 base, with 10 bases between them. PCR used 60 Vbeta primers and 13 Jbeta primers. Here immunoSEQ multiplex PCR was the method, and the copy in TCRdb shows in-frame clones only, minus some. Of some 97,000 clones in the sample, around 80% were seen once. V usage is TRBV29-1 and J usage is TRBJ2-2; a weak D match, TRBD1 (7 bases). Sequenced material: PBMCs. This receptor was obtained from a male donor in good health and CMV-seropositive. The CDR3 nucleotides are TGCAGCGGGGGGGACAGGAACACCGGGGAGCTGTTTTTT. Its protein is CSGGDRNTGELFF.